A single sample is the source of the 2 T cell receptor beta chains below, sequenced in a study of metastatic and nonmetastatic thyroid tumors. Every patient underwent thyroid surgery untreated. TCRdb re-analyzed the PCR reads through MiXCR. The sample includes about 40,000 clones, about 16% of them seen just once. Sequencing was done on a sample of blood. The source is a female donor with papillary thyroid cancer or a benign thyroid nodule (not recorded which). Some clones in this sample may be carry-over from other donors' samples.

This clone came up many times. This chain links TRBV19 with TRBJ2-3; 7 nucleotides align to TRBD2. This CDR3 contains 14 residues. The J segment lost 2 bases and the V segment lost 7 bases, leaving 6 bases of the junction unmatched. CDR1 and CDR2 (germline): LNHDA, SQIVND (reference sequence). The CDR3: CASMGGLHTDTQYF. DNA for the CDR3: TGTGCCAGTATGGGGGGACTACACACAGATACGCAGTATTTT.

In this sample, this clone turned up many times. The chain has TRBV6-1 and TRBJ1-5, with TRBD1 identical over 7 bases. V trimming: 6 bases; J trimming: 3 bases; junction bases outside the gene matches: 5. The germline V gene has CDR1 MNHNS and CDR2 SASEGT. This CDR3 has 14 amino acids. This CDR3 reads CASSKGQNNQPQHF. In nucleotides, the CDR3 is TGTGCCAGCAGCAAGGGACAGAACAATCAGCCCCAGCATTTT.